This paragraph reports one T cell receptor (beta chain). This sample stems from a study of CD8 T cells in Susac syndrome. It was negative isolation that provided the CD8+ and CD4+ T cells, whereas TEMRA cells were enriched by FACS. V was clipped by 5 bases and J by 4 bases, with 14 bases between them. Germline lookup yields CDR1 LNHDA and CDR2 SQIVND (reference sequence). This CDR3 comprises 14 residues. Random-hexamer reverse transcription was applied to roughly 0.45 to 1 ug RNA. TCRdb ran MiXCR on the immunoSEQ multiplex PCR reads and lists one entry per CDR3 protein. This table has some 95,000 distinct CDR3 sequences, approximately 92% appearing once.

This clonotype originated in a human donor in good health. What was sequenced was CD8+ T cells from PBMCs. The genes are TRBV19 and TRBJ1-2; D is ambiguous. CDR3 residues: CASSSLEGLYGYTF. DNA for the CDR3: TGTGCCAGTAGTTCACTCGAAGGCCTCTATGGCTACACCTTC.